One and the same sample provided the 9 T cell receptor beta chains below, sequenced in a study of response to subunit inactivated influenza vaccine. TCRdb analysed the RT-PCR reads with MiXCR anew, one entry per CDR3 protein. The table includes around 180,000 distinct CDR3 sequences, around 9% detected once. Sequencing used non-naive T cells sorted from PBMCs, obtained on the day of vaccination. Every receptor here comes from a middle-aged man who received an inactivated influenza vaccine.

The CDR3, as DNA: TGTGCCAGCACTTCGCCCTGGGAAGACAGGGGGTACACCGGGGAGCTGTTTTTT. This codes for CASTSPWEDRGYTGELFF. V is TRBV12-3 or TRBV12-4 and J is TRBJ2-2; 9 positions agree with TRBD1. The CDR3 has 18 amino acids. V lost 7 bases and J lost 3; bases outside the gene matches: 15.

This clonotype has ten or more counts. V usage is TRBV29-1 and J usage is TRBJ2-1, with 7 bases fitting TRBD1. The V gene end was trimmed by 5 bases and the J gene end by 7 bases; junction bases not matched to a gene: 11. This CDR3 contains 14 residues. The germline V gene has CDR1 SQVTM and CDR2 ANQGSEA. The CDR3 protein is CSVIPNRGGNEQFF. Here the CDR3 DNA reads TGCAGCGTTATCCCAAACAGGGGCGGAAATGAGCAGTTCTTC.

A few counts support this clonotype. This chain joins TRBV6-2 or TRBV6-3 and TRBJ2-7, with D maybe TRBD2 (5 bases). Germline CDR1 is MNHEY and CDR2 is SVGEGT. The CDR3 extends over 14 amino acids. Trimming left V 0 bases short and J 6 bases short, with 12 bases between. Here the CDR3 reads CASSYSSGGAEQYF. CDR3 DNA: TGTGCCAGCAGTTACTCGAGCGGTGGAGCCGAGCAGTACTTC.

Here the CDR3 DNA reads TGTGCCTGGACCGGGACTAGCGGGGCCAATGAGCAGTTCTTC. This translates into CAWTGTSGANEQFF. This rearrangement joins TRBV30 to TRBJ2-1, with 13 bases fitting TRBD2. V lost 4 bases to trimming and J lost 6 bases; unmatched junction nucleotides: 3. The CDR3 has 14 amino acids. The germline CDR1 and CDR2 sequences are GTSNPN and SVGIG (reference sequence).

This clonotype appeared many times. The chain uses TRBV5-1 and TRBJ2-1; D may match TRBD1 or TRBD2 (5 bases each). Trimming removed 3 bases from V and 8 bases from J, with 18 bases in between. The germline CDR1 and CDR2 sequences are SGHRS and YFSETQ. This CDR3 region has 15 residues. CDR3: CASSSPGPPGYEQFF. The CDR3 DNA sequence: TGCGCCAGCAGCTCCCCGGGACCTCCAGGTTATGAGCAGTTCTTC.

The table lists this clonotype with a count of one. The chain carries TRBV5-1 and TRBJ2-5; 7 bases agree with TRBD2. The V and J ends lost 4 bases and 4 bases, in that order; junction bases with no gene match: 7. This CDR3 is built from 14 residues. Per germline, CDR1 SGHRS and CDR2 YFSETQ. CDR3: CASSQGGSGETQYF. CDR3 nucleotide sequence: TGCGCCAGCAGCCAGGGAGGGAGCGGAGAGACCCAGTACTTC.

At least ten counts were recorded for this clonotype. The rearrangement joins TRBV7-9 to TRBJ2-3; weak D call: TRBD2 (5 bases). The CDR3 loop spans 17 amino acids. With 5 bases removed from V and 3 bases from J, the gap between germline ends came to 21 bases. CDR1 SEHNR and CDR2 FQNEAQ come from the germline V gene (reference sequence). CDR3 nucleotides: TGTGCCAGCAGCCCCCTCGGCCCGGGGAGAATTACAGATACGCAGTATTTT. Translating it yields CASSPLGPGRITDTQYF.

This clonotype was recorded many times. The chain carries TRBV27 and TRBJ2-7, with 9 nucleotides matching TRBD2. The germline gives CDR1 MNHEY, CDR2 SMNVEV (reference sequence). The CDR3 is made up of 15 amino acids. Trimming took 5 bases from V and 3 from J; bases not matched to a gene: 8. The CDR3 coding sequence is TGTGCCAGCAGTCCCACGATTAGCGGGAGCTACGAGCAGTACTTC. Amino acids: CASSPTISGSYEQYF.

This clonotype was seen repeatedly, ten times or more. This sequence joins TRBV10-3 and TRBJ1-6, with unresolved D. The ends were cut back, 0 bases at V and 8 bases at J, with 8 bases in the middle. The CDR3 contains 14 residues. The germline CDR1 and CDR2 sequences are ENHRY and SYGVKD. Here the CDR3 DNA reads TGTGCCATCAGTGAGTCAAACATATATTCACCCCTCCACTTT. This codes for CAISESNIYSPLHF.